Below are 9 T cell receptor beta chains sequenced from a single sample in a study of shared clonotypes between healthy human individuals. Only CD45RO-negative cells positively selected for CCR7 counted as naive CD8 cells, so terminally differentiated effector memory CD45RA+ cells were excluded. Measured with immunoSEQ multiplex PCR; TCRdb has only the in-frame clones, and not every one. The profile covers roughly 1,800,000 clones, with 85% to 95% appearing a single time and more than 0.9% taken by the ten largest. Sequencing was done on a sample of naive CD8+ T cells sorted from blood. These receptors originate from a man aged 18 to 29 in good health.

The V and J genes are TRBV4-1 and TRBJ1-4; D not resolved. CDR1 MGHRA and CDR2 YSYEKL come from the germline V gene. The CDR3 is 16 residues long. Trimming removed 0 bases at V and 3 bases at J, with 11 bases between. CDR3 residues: CASSQDGEGSNEKLFF. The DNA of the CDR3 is TGCGCCAGCAGCCAAGATGGTGAGGGATCTAATGAAAAACTGTTTTTT.

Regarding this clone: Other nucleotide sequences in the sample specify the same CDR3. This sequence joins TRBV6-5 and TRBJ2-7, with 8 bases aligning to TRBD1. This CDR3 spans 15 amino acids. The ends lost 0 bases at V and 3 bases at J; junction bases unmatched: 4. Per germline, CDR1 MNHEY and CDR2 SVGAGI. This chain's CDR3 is CASSYSGTGNYEQYF. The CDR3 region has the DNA TGTGCCAGCAGTTACTCAGGGACAGGAAACTACGAGCAGTACTTC.

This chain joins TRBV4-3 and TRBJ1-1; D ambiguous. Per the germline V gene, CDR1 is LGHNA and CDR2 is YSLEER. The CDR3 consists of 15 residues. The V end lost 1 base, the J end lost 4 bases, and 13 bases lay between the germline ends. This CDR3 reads CASSQGAEGGTEAFF. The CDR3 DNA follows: TGCGCCAGCAGCCAAGGTGCCGAGGGAGGCACTGAAGCTTTCTTT.

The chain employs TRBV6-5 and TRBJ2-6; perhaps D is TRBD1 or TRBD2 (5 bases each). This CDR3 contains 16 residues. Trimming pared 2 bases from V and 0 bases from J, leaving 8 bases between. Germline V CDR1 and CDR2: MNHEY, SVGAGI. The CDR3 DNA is TGTGCCAGCAGTTACCCGGGACCCTCTGGGGCCAACGTCCTGACTTTC. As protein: CASSYPGPSGANVLTF.

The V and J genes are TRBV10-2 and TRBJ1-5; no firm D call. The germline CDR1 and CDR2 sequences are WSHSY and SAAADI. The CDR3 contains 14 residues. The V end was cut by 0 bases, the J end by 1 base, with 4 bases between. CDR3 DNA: TGCGCCAGCAGTGAGTCAGAGAGCAATCAGCCCCAGCATTTT. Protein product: CASSESESNQPQHF.

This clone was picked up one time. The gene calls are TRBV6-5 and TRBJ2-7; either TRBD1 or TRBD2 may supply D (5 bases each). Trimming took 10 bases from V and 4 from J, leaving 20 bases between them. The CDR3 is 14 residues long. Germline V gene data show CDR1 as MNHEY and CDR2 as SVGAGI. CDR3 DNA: TGTGCCACCAGACCTGGGACCGAGGGGTACGAGCAGTACTTC. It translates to CATRPGTEGYEQYF.

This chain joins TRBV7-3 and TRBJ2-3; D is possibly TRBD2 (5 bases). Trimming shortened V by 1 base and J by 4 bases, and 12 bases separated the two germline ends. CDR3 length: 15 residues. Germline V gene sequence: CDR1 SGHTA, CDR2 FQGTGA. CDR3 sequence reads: CASSLNPPGADTQYF. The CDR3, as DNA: TGTGCCAGCAGCTTAAACCCTCCCGGGGCAGATACGCAGTATTTT.

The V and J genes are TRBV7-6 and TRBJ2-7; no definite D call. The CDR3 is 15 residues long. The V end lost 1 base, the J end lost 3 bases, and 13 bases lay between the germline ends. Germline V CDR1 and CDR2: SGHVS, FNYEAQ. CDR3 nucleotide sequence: TGTGCCAGCAGCTTAGTACAAGATTATGACTACGAGCAGTACTTC. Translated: CASSLVQDYDYEQYF.

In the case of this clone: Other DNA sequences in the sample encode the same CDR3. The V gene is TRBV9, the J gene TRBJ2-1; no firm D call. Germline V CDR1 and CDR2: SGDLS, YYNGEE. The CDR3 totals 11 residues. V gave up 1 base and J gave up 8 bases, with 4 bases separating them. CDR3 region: CASSVSDEQFF. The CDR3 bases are TGTGCCAGCAGCGTATCGGATGAGCAGTTCTTC.